A selection of T cell receptor beta chains follows, all from one sample in a study of blood T cell repertoires in COVID-19. Repertoires were generated with immunoSEQ multiplex PCR, while TCRdb's copy carries only in-frame clones and drops some. Among around 43,000 clones listed, over 75% were seen once. Sequenced sample: peripheral blood. The receptors derive from a woman aged 65 to 85 with acute or convalescent COVID-19. The CDR3 runs from the conserved cysteine through the conserved F or W. The D gene is left open where the match is weak. Clone size is not always given. Where it is, it says once, few, many or a class for expanded clones.

CATSRDRGNQPQHF	TGTGCCACCAGCAGAGATAGAGGCAATCAGCCCCAGCATTTT	NA	NA	TRBV15	TRBJ1-5
CAWSRLAGGANIQYF	TGTGCCTGGAGCCGACTAGCGGGGGGAGCAAACATTCAGTACTTC	once	TRBD2	TRBV30	TRBJ2-4
CASSPDSYEKLFF	TGTGCCAGCAGCCCGGACAGTTATGAAAAACTGTTTTTT	few	NA	TRBV14	TRBJ1-4
CASSQVRPPQEEYGYTF	TGCGCCAGCAGCCAAGTTCGCCCGCCACAAGAGGAATATGGCTACACCTTC	NA	NA	TRBV4-3	TRBJ1-2
CASSLDREDYGYTF	TGTGCCAGCAGTCTGGACAGGGAGGACTATGGCTACACCTTC	NA	TRBD1	TRBV6-5	TRBJ1-2
CASSQTGNTEAFF	TGTGCCAGCAGCCAGACAGGGAACACTGAAGCTTTCTTT	NA	NA	TRBV2	TRBJ1-1
CAWRTAGGYGYTF	TGTGCCTGGAGGACCGCGGGGGGCTATGGCTACACCTTC	NA	NA	TRBV30	TRBJ1-2
CAWSPRDRYFQPQHF	TGTGCCTGGAGCCCCCGGGACAGATACTTTCAGCCCCAGCATTTT	once	TRBD1	TRBV30	TRBJ1-5
CSVINDGGETQYF	TGCAGCGTTATTAATGACGGAGGAGAGACCCAGTACTTC	NA	NA	TRBV29-1	TRBJ2-5
CASSQKDSHHTEAFF	TGCGCCAGCAGCCAAAAGGACAGCCACCACACTGAAGCTTTCTTT	NA	NA	TRBV4-3	TRBJ1-1
CASSSVPGLAGGSYNEQFF	TGCGCCAGCAGCTCCGTCCCGGGACTAGCGGGGGGATCCTACAATGAGCAGTTCTTC	NA	TRBD2	TRBV5-1	TRBJ2-1
CASRGRFSSPLHF	TGTGCCAGCCGAGGGAGGTTTAGTTCACCCCTCCACTTT	NA	NA	TRBV12-3/TRBV12-4	TRBJ1-6
CASSRDSVTDTQYF	TGTGCCAGCTCCCGGGACAGTGTGACAGATACGCAGTATTTT	NA	TRBD1	TRBV18	TRBJ2-3
CASSLASGGAWETQYF	TGTGCCAGCAGCTTAGCCTCGGGGGGCGCCTGGGAGACCCAGTACTTC	NA	NA	TRBV7-9	TRBJ2-5
CASSPVSGGDNRELFF	TGCGCCAGCAGCCCCGTTAGCGGGGGGGATAACAGGGAGCTGTTTTTT	NA	TRBD2	TRBV4-3	TRBJ2-2
CSVAGGDSTDTQYF	TGCAGCGTTGCCGGCGGGGACAGCACAGATACGCAGTATTTT	NA	NA	TRBV29-1	TRBJ2-3
CATSDLPLAGNTGELFF	TGTGCCACCAGTGACCTCCCCCTGGCGGGGAACACCGGGGAGCTGTTTTTT	NA	NA	TRBV24-1	TRBJ2-2
CASTPTGFQETQYF	TGTGCCAGTACCCCTACAGGGTTCCAAGAGACCCAGTACTTC	once	NA	TRBV19	TRBJ2-5
CASSQITASPLHF	TGTGCCAGCAGCCAAATAACAGCTTCACCCCTCCACTTT	NA	NA	TRBV3-1/TRBV3-2	TRBJ1-6